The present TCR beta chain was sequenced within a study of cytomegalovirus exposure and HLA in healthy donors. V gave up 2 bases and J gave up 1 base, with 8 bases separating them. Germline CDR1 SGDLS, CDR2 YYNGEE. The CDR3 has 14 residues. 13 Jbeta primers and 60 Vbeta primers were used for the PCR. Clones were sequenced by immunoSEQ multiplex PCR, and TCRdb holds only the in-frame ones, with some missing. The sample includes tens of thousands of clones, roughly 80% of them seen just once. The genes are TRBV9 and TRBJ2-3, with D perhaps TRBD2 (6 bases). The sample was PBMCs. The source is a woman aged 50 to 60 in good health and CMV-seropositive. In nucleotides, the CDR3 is TGTGCCAGCAGCGTTGGGGAGGGCACAGATACGCAGTATTTT. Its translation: CASSVGEGTDTQYF.